This T cell receptor beta chain was observed in a study of cytomegalovirus exposure and HLA in healthy donors. Study-level results: In a later analysis, TCR beta V- and J-gene trimming showed a link to a missense DCLRE1C variant. The study carried out a later analysis of TCR beta sequences. It associated approximately 15,000 of them with specific HLA alleles at a false discovery rate of 0.05. Presence/absence analyses rested on an assumption that sequencing depth was roughly uniform across donors.

Regarding this clone: Antigen unknown.

Germline V gene lookup returns CDR1 MDHEN and CDR2 SYDVKM. The CDR3 covers 16 residues. Losses at the gene ends were 5 bases for V and 3 bases for J; bases not matched to a gene: 7. Both 60 Vbeta primers and 13 Jbeta primers went into the PCR. Some clones are missing from TCRdb's copy, which holds only in-frame ones; the method was immunoSEQ multiplex PCR. The sample shows 98,000 or so clones, over 60% of them seen only once. At collection, donors were nominally healthy, but unrecorded immune exposures were probable. This chain links TRBV28 with TRBJ1-5; 10 bases map to TRBD1. The sequencing input was PBMCs. The receptor's source is a woman aged 18 to 35 in good health and CMV-seropositive. The CDR3 DNA reads TGTGCCAGCAGTGGCGGGACAGGGGTATTCAATCAGCCCCAGCATTTT. This encodes CASSGGTGVFNQPQHF.